A single sample is the source of the 5 T cell receptor beta chains below, sequenced in a study of T cell responses to AZD1222 COVID-19 vaccine. The data were produced by immunoSEQ multiplex PCR, yet TCRdb's version contains in-frame clones alone and is incomplete. The top ten hold roughly a tenth of the sample, which has around 130,000 clones, about nine tenths seen once. Sequenced material: peripheral blood, taken 28 days after the second AZD1222 dose. These receptors were collected from an adult who received the AZD1222 COVID-19 vaccine.

The chain couples TRBV10-2 to TRBJ1-1; D unresolved. Between the trimmed V and J ends, which lost 3 bases and 6 bases, there was a span of 8 bases. CDR3 length: 12 residues. Germline CDR1 and CDR2: WSHSY and SAAADI. Here the CDR3 reads CASSEDNPEAFF. Written as DNA, the CDR3 is TGCGCCAGCAGTGAAGATAACCCTGAAGCTTTCTTT.

This sequence joins TRBV7-2 and TRBJ2-2; D possibly corresponds to TRBD2 (5 bases). Germline values: CDR1 SGHTA, CDR2 FQGNSA. Trimming stripped 3 bases from V and 7 bases from J, with 6 bases between. This CDR3 is built from 12 residues. The CDR3 DNA reads as TGTGCCAGCAGCTTGAGGGTCGGGGAGCTGTTTTTT. This translates into CASSLRVGELFF.

The chain couples TRBV29-1 to TRBJ2-7; 8 bases are a match to TRBD2. From germline, CDR1 is SQVTM and CDR2 ANQGSEA. This CDR3 is built from 13 residues. The ends lost 7 bases at V and 4 bases at J; junction bases unmatched: 9. CDR3 protein: CSGSGGEGYEQYF. Here the CDR3 DNA reads TGCAGCGGATCGGGAGGGGAAGGATACGAGCAGTACTTC.

The V gene is TRBV11-2, the J gene TRBJ2-1; 7 nucleotides match TRBD2. The trim removed 3 bases at V and 5 bases at J, leaving 7 bases unmatched. The CDR3 extends over 15 amino acids. Germline CDR1 SGHAT, CDR2 FQNNGV. The CDR3 reads CASSLWGRVDNEQFF. The CDR3 bases are TGTGCCAGCAGCTTGTGGGGGAGGGTTGACAATGAGCAGTTCTTC. Looking up the rest from reference TRBV11-2 and TRBJ2-1 gives the full variable domain: EAGVAQSPRYKIIEKRQSVAFWCNPISGHATLYWYQQILGQGPKLLIQFQNNGVVDDSQLPKDRFSAERLKGVDSTLKIQPAKLEDSAVYLCASSLWGRVDNEQFFGPGTRLTVL.

This chain's CDR3 is CASRPGGGLEAFF. The DNA of the CDR3 is TGTGCCAGCAGGCCGGGGGGAGGGCTTGAAGCTTTCTTT. J is TRBJ1-1 and V is TRBV6-5; D is perhaps TRBD1 (5 bases). Germline assignment: CDR1 MNHEY and CDR2 SVGAGI. Trimming took off 6 bases at V and 7 bases at J, with 15 bases between the two ends. This CDR3 comprises 13 residues.